The rows below give T cell receptor beta chains drawn from one sample of a study of cytomegalovirus exposure and HLA in healthy donors. The table came from immunoSEQ multiplex PCR; TCRdb's copy has only in-frame clones and leaves some out. The table includes 150,000 to 200,000 clones, roughly 87% detected once. The sequenced material came from PBMCs. The origin of the receptors is a man aged 45-65 years in good health and CMV-seropositive. The CDR3 runs from the conserved cysteine through the conserved F or W.

v_call: TRBV5-1
cdr3_aa: CASSLAWQNTEAFF

v_call: TRBV15
cdr3_aa: CATSPGQGWNIQYF

v_call: TRBV7-2
cdr3_aa: CASTPPGVSYEQYF

v_call: TRBV19
cdr3_aa: CASIISPTEQYTEAFF

v_call: TRBV7-2
cdr3_aa: CASSPGYEQYF

v_call: TRBV7-6
cdr3_aa: CASSSIAPFSSYNEQFF

v_call: TRBV28
cdr3_aa: CASSFRIGTGNYEQYF

v_call: TRBV4-2
cdr3_aa: CASSPQPLTSGRPLGEQYF

v_call: TRBV6-1
cdr3_aa: CASSEMAASNQPQHF

v_call: TRBV19
cdr3_aa: CASSTNAQGGDTQYF

v_call: TRBV29-1
cdr3_aa: CSVSSGSRDTGELFF

v_call: TRBV30
cdr3_aa: CAWSGWVGGIDTQYF

v_call: TRBV5-1
cdr3_aa: CASSLGQPSGNTIYF

v_call: TRBV7-9
cdr3_aa: CASSLTALSTDTQYF

v_call: TRBV29-1
cdr3_aa: CSVEARDRSEVEFF

v_call: TRBV15
cdr3_aa: CATSRDLGQGFSYEQYF

v_call: TRBV6-6
cdr3_aa: CASSYPTGHESYGYTF

v_call: TRBV9
cdr3_aa: CASSVVGLADTQYF

v_call: TRBV5-5
cdr3_aa: CASSLDGTGELFF

v_call: TRBV5-6
cdr3_aa: CASSVDWSSYEQYF

v_call: TRBV2
cdr3_aa: CASSKTDRISYEQYF

v_call: TRBV6-1
cdr3_aa: CASRETVLTGGELFF

v_call: TRBV6-6
cdr3_aa: CASSPGGAGTDTQYF

v_call: TRBV5-1
cdr3_aa: CASSWDRVNTEAFF

v_call: TRBV5-4
cdr3_aa: CASSLRGETQYF

v_call: TRBV18
cdr3_aa: CASSPWGQNTGELFF

v_call: TRBV18
cdr3_aa: CASSPPHRRNTEAFF

v_call: TRBV28
cdr3_aa: CASSPGTGGPYEQYF

v_call: TRBV4-2
cdr3_aa: CASSQAGTGASDTQYF

v_call: TRBV5-6
cdr3_aa: CASSFGTDSYEQYF

v_call: TRBV28
cdr3_aa: CASSLFDGDTEAFF

v_call: TRBV13
cdr3_aa: CASSLGQQGYYNEQFF

v_call: TRBV2
cdr3_aa: CASSLMGGGNTEAFF

v_call: TRBV7-9
cdr3_aa: CASSLSRGTPNYGYTF

v_call: TRBV27
cdr3_aa: CASSLSGSGAGELFF

v_call: TRBV4-1
cdr3_aa: CASSARDRGQETQYF